The 32 T cell receptor beta chains in this list originate from one sample, sequenced in a study of control samples from healthy donors and cancer patients. The method was immunoSEQ multiplex PCR; TCRdb's version includes in-frame clones alone and lacks a portion of them. The sample has 95,000 to 150,000 clones; roughly 87% are singletons. Sequenced sample: blood. These receptors were obtained from a young man in good health.

The J gene is TRBJ1-5, the V gene TRBV18; D unclear. Trimming removed 6 bases at V and 5 bases at J, with 11 bases between. Germline V gives CDR1 KGHSH, CDR2 LQKENI. The CDR3 length is 13 residues. The CDR3 coding sequence is TGTGCCAGCTCCCTAGGAGAGGATCAGCCCCAGCATTTT. It codes for CASSLGEDQPQHF.

J is TRBJ2-5 and V is TRBV6-5; perhaps TRBD1 as D (5 bases). The CDR3 is made up of 16 amino acids. Germline lookup yields CDR1 MNHEY and CDR2 SVGAGI. With 0 bases removed from V and 2 bases from J, the gap between germline ends came to 13 bases. CDR3 region: CASSYSLAGWQETQYF. CDR3 DNA sequence: TGTGCCAGCAGTTACTCGTTGGCAGGGTGGCAAGAGACCCAGTACTTC.

The chain employs TRBV28 and TRBJ2-6; no firm D call. V lost 4 bases to trimming and J lost 4 bases, with 2 bases between them. There are 12 residues in the CDR3. Looked up from germline, CDR1 is MDHEN and CDR2 is SYDVKM. The CDR3 sequence: CASSSGANVLTF. The CDR3 DNA reads as TGTGCCAGCAGTTCAGGGGCCAACGTCCTGACTTTC.

This rearrangement joins TRBV6-5 to TRBJ2-7; perhaps D is TRBD1 or TRBD2 (6 bases each). The CDR3 is made up of 13 amino acids. The V gene's germline CDR1 is MNHEY and CDR2 SVGAGI. V lost 6 bases and J lost 1, with 10 bases in between. The DNA for the CDR3 is TGTGCCAGCAGCGGGGGCGGTTCCTACGAGCAGTACTTC. Its translation is CASSGGGSYEQYF.

DNA of the CDR3: TGTGCCAGCAGCCCCACTAGCCGGAGGCGCGAGACCCAGTACTTC. This codes for CASSPTSRRRETQYF. The chain has TRBV3-1 (or the pseudogene TRBV3-2) and TRBJ2-5; possibly TRBD2 for D (6 bases). This CDR3 has 15 residues. Trimming cost V 4 bases and J 5 bases, with 17 bases left between them. Germline V gene lookup returns CDR1 LGHDT and CDR2 YNNKEL (reference sequence).

The rearrangement joins TRBV30 to TRBJ1-5, with a tentative D call TRBD1 (6 bases). Germline CDR1 GTSNPN, CDR2 SVGIG (reference sequence). Trimming cost V 2 bases and J 7 bases, with 12 bases left between them. The CDR3 runs to 13 residues. CDR3 protein: CAWSKDSEQPQHF. DNA for the CDR3: TGTGCCTGGAGTAAGGACAGTGAGCAGCCCCAGCATTTT.

This clone showed up just once. The chain joins TRBV11-2 to TRBJ1-2; no firm D call. The CDR3 has 12 residues. Trimming stripped 1 base from V and 1 base from J, with 1 base between. In germline, CDR1 is SGHAT, CDR2 FQNNGV. The CDR3 nucleotides are TGTGCCAGCAGCTTAGTTAACTATGGCTACACCTTC. Translation: CASSLVNYGYTF.

The chain couples TRBV7-9 to TRBJ1-4, with TRBD1 as a possible D gene (6 bases). The germline CDR1 and CDR2 sequences are SEHNR and FQNEAQ (reference sequence). V was clipped by 4 bases and J by 8 bases, with 20 bases between them. The CDR3 runs 16 residues. CDR3 in amino acids: CASSSLPGAGGEKLFF. Here the CDR3 DNA reads TGTGCCAGCAGCTCCCTCCCGGGGGCAGGTGGCGAAAAACTGTTTTTT. The complete variable domain, with remaining parts taken from reference TRBV7-9 and TRBJ1-4, reads DTGVSQNPRHKITKRGQNVTFRCDPISEHNRLYWYRQTLGQGPEFLTYFQNEAQLEKSRLLSDRFSAERPKGSFSTLEIQRTEQGDSAMYLCASSSLPGAGGEKLFFGSGTQLSVL.

The rearrangement joins TRBV5-5 to TRBJ1-1, with D possibly matching TRBD1 (5 bases). Germline-derived CDR1 and CDR2 are SGHKS and YYEKEE (reference sequence). The CDR3 runs 13 residues. The V end was cut by 7 bases, the J end by 4 bases, with 14 bases between. The CDR3 DNA is TGTGCCAGCGCCCTCCGGGGGGGCACTGAAGCTTTCTTT. Translating gives CASALRGGTEAFF.

The rearrangement joins TRBV10-3 to TRBJ2-2, with 9 bases that match TRBD2. V shed 5 bases, J shed 3 bases, and the junction held 4 bases outside the gene matches. CDR1 is ENHRY, CDR2 SYGVKD, per germline. This CDR3 contains 15 residues. CDR3 DNA: TGTGCCATCAGTAGCGGGAGGCCCTACACCGGGGAGCTGTTTTTT. Translating gives CAISSGRPYTGELFF.

The chain carries TRBV3-1 (or the pseudogene TRBV3-2) and TRBJ2-2, with no clear D. Trimming cost V 2 bases and J 6 bases, with 10 bases left between them. Germline V gene data show CDR1 as LGHDT and CDR2 as YNNKEL (reference sequence). The CDR3 length is 14 residues. The CDR3 region is CASSQSLPSGELFF. CDR3 nucleotides: TGTGCCAGCAGCCAAAGTCTACCGTCCGGGGAGCTGTTTTTT.

V is TRBV6-5 and J is TRBJ2-3, with no clear D. The V gene's germline CDR1 is MNHEY and CDR2 SVGAGI. Trimming cost V 5 bases and J 1 base, with 10 bases left between them. The CDR3 totals 14 residues. The CDR3, as DNA: TGTGCCAGCAGTATAGAAGAGGGCACAGATACGCAGTATTTT. Translation gives CASSIEEGTDTQYF.

The chain combines TRBV3-1 (or the pseudogene TRBV3-2) with TRBJ2-7; TRBD1 is a possible D gene (6 bases). This CDR3 region has 14 residues. The germline V gene encodes CDR1 LGHDT and CDR2 YNNKEL (reference sequence). Trimming removed 2 bases at V and 6 bases at J, with 14 bases between. The CDR3 spells CASSQFQGQVEQYF. For the CDR3, the DNA is TGTGCCAGCAGCCAATTTCAGGGGCAGGTCGAGCAGTACTTC.

The chain joins TRBV5-1 to TRBJ1-4; TRBD1 aligns across 9 bases. Germline values: CDR1 SGHRS, CDR2 YFSETQ. The CDR3 has 14 residues. The ends lost 4 bases at V and 5 bases at J; junction bases unmatched: 3. The CDR3 is CASSHGQGNEKLFF. Here the CDR3 DNA reads TGCGCCAGCAGCCATGGACAGGGGAATGAAAAACTGTTTTTT.

This sequence joins TRBV7-9 and TRBJ1-1; D gene ambiguous. The V gene lost 7 bases and the J gene lost 0 bases, with 12 bases spanning the gap. The CDR3 runs to 14 residues. CDR1 SEHNR and CDR2 FQNEAQ come from the germline V gene (reference sequence). Written as DNA, the CDR3 is TGTGCCAGCACTCCCTCCCGGTTGAACACTGAAGCTTTCTTT. This sequence encodes CASTPSRLNTEAFF.

This clone showed up just once. The rearrangement uses TRBV27 and TRBJ2-4; 9 nucleotides line up with TRBD2. Germline assignment: CDR1 MNHEY and CDR2 SMNVEV (reference sequence). This CDR3 spans 15 amino acids. Trimming cost V 3 bases and J 4 bases; bases outside gene matches: 4. The CDR3 here is CASSFATSGKNIQYF. In DNA, the CDR3 is TGTGCCAGCAGTTTTGCGACTAGCGGAAAAAACATTCAGTACTTC.

In nucleotides, the CDR3 is TGTGCCAGTAATGTTGGACTAGTAGGATCCTACGAGCAGTACTTC. Protein sequence: CASNVGLVGSYEQYF. The rearrangement uses TRBV19 and TRBJ2-7; 7 nucleotides agree with TRBD2. This CDR3 has 15 residues. J lost 1 base, V lost 7 bases, and 10 bases had no gene match. Per the germline V gene, CDR1 is LNHDA and CDR2 is SQIVND (reference sequence). The whole variable domain, filled in from reference TRBV19 and TRBJ2-7, reads DGGITQSPKYLFRKEGQNVTLSCEQNLNHDAMYWYRQDPGQGLRLIYYSQIVNDFQKGDIAEGYSVSREKKESFPLTVTSAQKNPTAFYLCASNVGLVGSYEQYFGPGTRLTVT.

The chain uses TRBV7-9 and TRBJ1-1, with a tentative D call TRBD1 (6 bases). The CDR3 runs 15 residues. Trimming removed 5 bases from V and 1 base from J, with 14 bases in between. Germline-derived CDR1 and CDR2 are SEHNR and FQNEAQ (reference sequence). The CDR3 sequence is CASSAHRDGNTEAFF. The CDR3, as DNA: TGTGCCAGCAGCGCCCACAGGGATGGGAACACTGAAGCTTTCTTT. The complete variable domain, with remaining parts taken from reference TRBV7-9 and TRBJ1-1, reads DTGVSQNPRHKITKRGQNVTFRCDPISEHNRLYWYRQTLGQGPEFLTYFQNEAQLEKSRLLSDRFSAERPKGSFSTLEIQRTEQGDSAMYLCASSAHRDGNTEAFFGQGTRLTVV.

This rearrangement joins TRBV19 to TRBJ2-3, with 7 bases fitting TRBD1. Germline trimming cut 4 bases from V and 2 bases from J; bases unmatched to any gene: 6. In germline, CDR1 is LNHDA, CDR2 SQIVND (reference sequence). The CDR3 has 15 residues. This chain's CDR3 is CASSTRDSHTDTQYF. CDR3 DNA: TGTGCCAGTAGTACCCGGGACAGCCACACAGATACGCAGTATTTT.

On this clone itself: Relative to the germline gene, one junction end is altered; a read error may explain this. The chain links TRBV25-1 to TRBJ1-4; D possibly corresponds to TRBD1 (6 bases). The length of the CDR3 is 13 residues. CDR1 and CDR2 (germline): MGHDK, SYGVNS. DNA of the CDR3: TGTGCCAGCCGTGACAGGTATAATGAAAAACTGTTTTTT. Amino acid sequence: CASRDRYNEKLFF.

The chain combines TRBV7-2 with TRBJ2-7; TRBD2 aligns across 8 bases. Trimming removed 3 bases from V and 2 bases from J; junction bases left unmatched: 3. Germline values: CDR1 SGHTA, CDR2 FQGNSA. The CDR3 has 14 residues. The CDR3 protein is CASSFGGRPYEQYF. CDR3 nucleotide sequence: TGTGCCAGCAGCTTCGGCGGGAGGCCCTACGAGCAGTACTTC.

The rearrangement joins TRBV27 to TRBJ2-4; D might be TRBD1 or TRBD2, each matching 5 bases. The germline gives CDR1 MNHEY, CDR2 SMNVEV (reference sequence). The CDR3 extends over 15 amino acids. V dropped 3 bases and J dropped 5 bases, with 14 bases sitting between them. The CDR3 region is CASSFAGARENIQYF. The CDR3 coding sequence is TGTGCCAGCAGTTTCGCTGGGGCGCGGGAAAACATTCAGTACTTC.

This clone was seen a single time. The chain joins TRBV27 to TRBJ1-6; D not certain. The V end was cut by 3 bases, the J end by 3 bases, with 12 bases between. CDR1 MNHEY and CDR2 SMNVEV come from the germline V gene (reference sequence). There are 16 residues in the CDR3. The CDR3 region has the DNA TGTGCCAGCAGTTTCAGACTGTTTTTCTATAATTCACCCCTCCACTTT. Translation gives CASSFRLFFYNSPLHF.

The rearrangement joins TRBV10-2 to TRBJ2-7; D might be TRBD1 or TRBD2, each matching 6 bases. Trimming pared 0 bases from V and 3 bases from J, leaving 15 bases between. The CDR3 is 16 amino acids. Germline V CDR1 and CDR2: WSHSY, SAAADI. The CDR3 reads CASSESSAGHHYEQYF. DNA for the CDR3: TGCGCCAGCAGTGAGTCGTCCGCGGGACACCACTACGAGCAGTACTTC.

The chain employs TRBV12-3 or TRBV12-4 and TRBJ2-1; D is undetermined. There are 13 residues in the CDR3. The ends were cut back, 3 bases at V and 6 bases at J, with 9 bases in the middle. The chain's CDR3 is CASSFANFNEQFF. CDR3 nucleotide sequence: TGTGCCAGCAGTTTTGCAAACTTCAATGAGCAGTTCTTC.

The chain recombines TRBV24-1 with TRBJ2-4; D unresolved. Trimming removed 12 bases at V and 5 bases at J, with 10 bases between. CDR3 size: 11 residues. CDR1 and CDR2 from the germline V gene are KGHDR and SFDVKD. CDR3 region: CALRFQNIQYF. The CDR3 DNA sequence: TGTGCCTTGAGGTTCCAAAACATTCAGTACTTC.

Here the CDR3 reads CASSPFGGGRSYNSPLHF. The CDR3 coding sequence is TGTGCCAGCAGCCCCTTTGGGGGTGGGCGATCCTATAATTCACCCCTCCACTTT. The V and J genes are TRBV3-1 (or the pseudogene TRBV3-2) and TRBJ1-6, with D possibly matching TRBD1 (5 bases). V lost 4 bases to trimming and J lost 1 base, with 17 bases between them. CDR3 size: 18 residues. The germline CDR1 and CDR2 sequences are LGHDT and YNNKEL (reference sequence).

The rearrangement joins TRBV14 to TRBJ2-1; unclear D gene. V dropped 3 bases and J dropped 5 bases, with 8 bases sitting between them. CDR1 is SGHDN, CDR2 FVKESK, per germline. This CDR3 has 13 residues. Written as DNA, the CDR3 is TGTGCCAGCAGCCATTACTATAACAATGAGCAGTTCTTC. Translating gives CASSHYYNNEQFF.

This clone was found a few times. This chain joins TRBV5-6 and TRBJ1-1; TRBD1 might be the D (6 bases). Trimming removed 4 bases at V and 3 bases at J, with 16 bases between. Per the germline V gene, CDR1 is SGHDT and CDR2 is YYEEEE. There are 15 residues in the CDR3. The CDR3 spells CASSRPQGWDTEAFF. As DNA, the CDR3 is TGTGCCAGCAGCCGGCCACAGGGTTGGGACACTGAAGCTTTCTTT. Using reference TRBV5-6 and TRBJ1-1 for the parts outside the CDR3, the full variable domain is DAGVTQSPTHLIKTRGQQVTLRCSPKSGHDTVSWYQQALGQGPQFIFQYYEEEERQRGNFPDRFSGHQFPNYSSELNVNALLLGDSALYLCASSRPQGWDTEAFFGQGTRLTVV.

This rearrangement joins TRBV6-5 to TRBJ2-7; the match to TRBD2 covers 9 bases. V trimming: 5 bases; J trimming: 3 bases; junction bases outside the gene matches: 8. The CDR3 spans 15 residues. Germline assignment: CDR1 MNHEY and CDR2 SVGAGI. The CDR3 loop is CASSPKPTSGYEQYF. CDR3 nucleotide sequence: TGTGCCAGCAGTCCCAAACCGACTAGCGGCTACGAGCAGTACTTC.

This chain connects TRBV19 to TRBJ1-5; maybe TRBD1 (5 bases). V gave up 9 bases and J gave up 0 bases, with 24 bases separating them. The CDR3 totals 18 residues. Germline loops: CDR1 LNHDA, CDR2 SQIVND (reference sequence). For the CDR3, the DNA is TGTGCCAGCGAAACCCGAGTTTTCGGGACGGATAGCAATCAGCCCCAGCATTTT. It specifies CASETRVFGTDSNQPQHF.

The chain carries TRBV27 and TRBJ1-6, with a tentative D call TRBD1 (6 bases). Germline V gene sequence: CDR1 MNHEY, CDR2 SMNVEV (reference sequence). This CDR3 spans 16 amino acids. Trimming pared 4 bases from V and 8 bases from J, leaving 18 bases between. In nucleotides, the CDR3 is TGTGCCAGCAGTTACGACAGGTCCGGGAGGTATTCACCCCTCCACTTT. Protein product: CASSYDRSGRYSPLHF.